This T cell receptor (beta chain) is drawn from a study of blood T cell repertoires in COVID-19. Study overall: Samples came from the United States, Italy and Spain, spanning acute and convalescent COVID-19. PBMCs, B-cell-depleted T cells, or T cells were the source of the cDNA or gDNA that made up the material.

Sequencing used immunoSEQ multiplex PCR; TCRdb keeps in-frame clones, though not all of them. The sample includes 150,000 to 200,000 clones, around nine tenths of them seen just once. CDR3 size: 15 residues. Trimming took 2 bases from V and 5 from J, leaving 12 bases between them. The germline CDR1 and CDR2 sequences are LGHDT and YNNKEL (reference sequence). This TCR came from a man aged 18 to 30 with active or convalescent COVID-19. The chain has TRBV3-1 (or the pseudogene TRBV3-2) and TRBJ2-2; D is possibly TRBD1 (6 bases). Specimen: peripheral blood. The CDR3 loop is CASSQRGQRTGELFF. The CDR3 DNA sequence: TGTGCCAGCAGCCAAAGAGGACAGCGAACCGGGGAGCTGTTTTTT.